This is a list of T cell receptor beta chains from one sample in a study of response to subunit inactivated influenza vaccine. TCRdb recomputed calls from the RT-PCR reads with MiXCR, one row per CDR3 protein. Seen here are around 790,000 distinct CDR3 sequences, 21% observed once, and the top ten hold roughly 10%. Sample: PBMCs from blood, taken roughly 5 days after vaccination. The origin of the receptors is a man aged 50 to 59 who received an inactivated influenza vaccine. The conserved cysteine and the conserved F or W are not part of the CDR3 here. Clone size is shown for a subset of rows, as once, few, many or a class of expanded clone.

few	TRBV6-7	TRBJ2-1	ASSPTLRESGDNEQF
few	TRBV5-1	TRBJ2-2	ASSQREYGELF
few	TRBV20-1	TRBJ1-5	SAYRASYGQPQH
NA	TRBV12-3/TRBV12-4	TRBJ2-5	ASSPQGQGAGETQY
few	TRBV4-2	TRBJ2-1	ASSQRTADRGREQF
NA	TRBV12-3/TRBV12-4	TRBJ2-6	ASSLDSFRSGANVLT
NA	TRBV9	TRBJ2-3	ASSVVGADYSTDTQY
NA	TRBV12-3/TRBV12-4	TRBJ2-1	ASSLDPDSYNEQF
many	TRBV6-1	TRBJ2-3	ASTRDLTDTQY
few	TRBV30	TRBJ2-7	AWCPRLSSYEQY
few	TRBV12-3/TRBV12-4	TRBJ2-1	ASSPTEGAYNEQF
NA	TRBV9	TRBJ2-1	ASSVGDWGREQF
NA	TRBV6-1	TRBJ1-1	ATKKAGAVVNTEAF
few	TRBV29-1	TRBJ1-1	SVCMGMNTEAF
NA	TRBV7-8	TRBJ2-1	ASSLVLAGRAEQF
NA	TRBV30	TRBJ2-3	AWSMASGTDTQY
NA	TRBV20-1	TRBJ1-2	SAREGGGATHGYT
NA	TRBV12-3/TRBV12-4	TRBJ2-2	ASRLGLAGVTGELF
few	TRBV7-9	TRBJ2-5	ASSLLSDRETQY
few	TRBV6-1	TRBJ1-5	ASSESDRSYQPQH
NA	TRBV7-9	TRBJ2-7	ASSLGFAAYEQY
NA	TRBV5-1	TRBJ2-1	ASSLVGQDYNEQF
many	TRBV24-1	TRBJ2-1	ATSDVSIAYNEQF
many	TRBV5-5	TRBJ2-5	ASSPRHTYQETQY
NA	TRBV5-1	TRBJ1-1	ASATNRARRAEAF
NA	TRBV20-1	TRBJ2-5	SAGIFAGVETQY
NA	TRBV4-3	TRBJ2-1	ASSQELTSGLGDQF
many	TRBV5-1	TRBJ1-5	ASSPGTGGNQPQH
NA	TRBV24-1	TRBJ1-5	ATSDSGGAGREVSNQPQH
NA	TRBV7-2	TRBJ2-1	ASSFGQNNEQF
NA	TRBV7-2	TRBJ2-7	ASSLGNTGTRLYEQY
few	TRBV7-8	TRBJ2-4	ASSPQRVARDIQY
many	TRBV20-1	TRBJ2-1	SARDRGQPNNEQF
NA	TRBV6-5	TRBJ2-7	ASSYAGAGYEQY
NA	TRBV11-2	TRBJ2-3	ASSLVARGLKDTQY
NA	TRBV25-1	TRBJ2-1	ASSFFDEQF
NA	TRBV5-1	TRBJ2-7	ASSVQGPYEQY
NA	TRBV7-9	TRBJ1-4	ASSSWGQGNEKLF
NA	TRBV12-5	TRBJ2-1	ASGSAGSAEQF
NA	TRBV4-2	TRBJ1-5	ASSQEGQVSNQPQH
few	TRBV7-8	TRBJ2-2	ASSVSGTSGALTSGELF